This T cell receptor (beta chain) appears in the sequencing data of a study of blood T cell repertoires in COVID-19. Study as a whole: Whether acute or convalescent, the COVID-19 samples came from the United States, Italy and Spain. Sources were T cells, B-cell-depleted T cells, or PBMCs; the material itself was cDNA or gDNA.

The CDR3 loop spans 17 amino acids. With 5 bases clipped from V and 2 bases from J, the junction kept 10 bases outside the gene matches. CDR1 is LNHDA and CDR2 is SQIVND in the germline V gene (reference sequence). As handled by the study authors: From reference gene primer amplification, estimates of nucleated cell counts were derived. Generated by immunoSEQ multiplex PCR, the TCRdb table keeps only in-frame clones and is missing some. That table furnishes V, J and clone size, whereas the DNA furnished D and trimming. Counted here are 150,000 to 200,000 clones, 77% occurring once; the ten biggest clones make up around 3%.

The rearrangement joins TRBV19 to TRBJ2-2, with 8 bases lining up with TRBD2. The receptor was isolated from a man between 65 and 85 years old with acute or convalescent COVID-19. The specimen sequenced was peripheral blood. CDR3 sequence reads: CASSSSGGAFNTGELFF. CDR3 nucleotides: TGTGCCAGTAGTTCCAGCGGGGGAGCTTTTAACACCGGGGAGCTGTTTTTT.